The rows below give T cell receptor beta chains drawn from one sample of a study of T cell responses to AZD1222 COVID-19 vaccine. Some clones are missing from TCRdb's copy, which holds only in-frame ones; the method was immunoSEQ multiplex PCR. The sample includes around 120,000 clones, 90% of them seen just once. Sequencing was performed on peripheral blood, taken on day 0 of AZD1222 vaccination. The receptors come from an adult in good health. CDR3s include the opening cysteine and the closing phenylalanine or tryptophan. A D gene is named only where the DNA matches it firmly. Expanded clones are given a class, and other clones once, few, many or no size at all.

TRBV3-1/TRBV3-2,-,-,TRBJ1-6,CASSQDRGGPNSPLHF,TGTGCCAGCAGCCAAGATAGGGGGGGGCCCAATTCACCCCTCCACTTT
TRBV5-6,few,-,TRBJ2-6,CASSVVASAFGANVLTF,TGTGCCAGCAGCGTGGTAGCTTCAGCCTTTGGGGCCAACGTCCTGACTTTC
TRBV29-1,-,-,TRBJ2-7,CSGLGTVSEQYF,TGCAGCGGGTTGGGCACGGTCTCCGAGCAGTACTTC
TRBV5-1,-,-,TRBJ2-2,CASSLGRNTGELFF,TGCGCCAGCAGCTTGGGGAGGAACACCGGGGAGCTGTTTTTT
TRBV28,-,-,TRBJ2-3,CASRNLRGSNTDTQYF,TGTGCCAGCAGGAACCTCAGGGGATCTAACACAGATACGCAGTATTTT
TRBV18,-,-,TRBJ1-6,CASSPGPMISYNSPLHF,TGTGCCAGCTCGCCGGGACCGATGATTTCCTATAATTCACCCCTCCACTTT
TRBV19,-,-,TRBJ1-5,CASSDFGGQPQHF,TGTGCCAGTAGTGACTTTGGGGGTCAGCCCCAGCATTTT
TRBV7-2,-,-,TRBJ1-5,CASSLDREGHQPQHF,TGTGCCAGCAGCTTAGACAGGGAGGGACATCAGCCCCAGCATTTT
TRBV11-2,few,-,TRBJ2-1,CASSLGNEQFF,TGTGCCAGCAGCTTAGGAAATGAGCAGTTCTTC
TRBV4-1,-,-,TRBJ2-1,CASSPVSGEQFF,TGCGCCAGCAGTCCGGTCAGTGGGGAGCAGTTCTTC